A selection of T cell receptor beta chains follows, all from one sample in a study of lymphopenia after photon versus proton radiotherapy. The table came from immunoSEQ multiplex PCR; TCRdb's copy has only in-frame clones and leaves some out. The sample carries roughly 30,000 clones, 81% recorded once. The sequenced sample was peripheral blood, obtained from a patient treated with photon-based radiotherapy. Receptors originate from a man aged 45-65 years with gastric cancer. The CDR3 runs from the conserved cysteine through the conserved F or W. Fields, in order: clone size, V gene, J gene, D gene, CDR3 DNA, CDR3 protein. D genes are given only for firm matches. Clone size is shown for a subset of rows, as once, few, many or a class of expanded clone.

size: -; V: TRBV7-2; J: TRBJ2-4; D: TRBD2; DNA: TGTGCCAGCAGCTTACCCCGGGGGGGTAACATTCAGTACTTC; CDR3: CASSLPRGGNIQYF
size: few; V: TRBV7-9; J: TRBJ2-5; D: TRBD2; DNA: TGTGCCAGCAGCCGTAACCTAGCGGGCCAAGAGACCCAGTACTTC; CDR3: CASSRNLAGQETQYF
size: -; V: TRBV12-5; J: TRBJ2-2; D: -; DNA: TGTGCTAGTGGACGAGACACCGGGGAGCTGTTTTTT; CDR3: CASGRDTGELFF
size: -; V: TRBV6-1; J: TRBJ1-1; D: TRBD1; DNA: TGTGCCAGCAGTGAAAATGGACAGGGGCTTGAAGCTTTCTTT; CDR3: CASSENGQGLEAFF
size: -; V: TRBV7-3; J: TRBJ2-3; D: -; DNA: TGTGCCAGCAGCCCCGACTACTCAGGGTCCCCAGATACGCAGTATTTT; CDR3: CASSPDYSGSPDTQYF
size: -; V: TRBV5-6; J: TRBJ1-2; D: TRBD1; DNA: TGTGCCAGCAGCTTGTATAACCGGGACAGGGATGGCTACACCTTC; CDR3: CASSLYNRDRDGYTF
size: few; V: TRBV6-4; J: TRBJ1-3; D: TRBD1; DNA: TGTGCCAGCAGCGCCCCGACAGGGAGACCAGGAAACACCATATATTTT; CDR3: CASSAPTGRPGNTIYF
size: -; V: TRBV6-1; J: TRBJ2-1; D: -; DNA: TGTGCCAGCAGTGAAGCCATCGATACGTACAATGAGCAGTTCTTC; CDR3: CASSEAIDTYNEQFF
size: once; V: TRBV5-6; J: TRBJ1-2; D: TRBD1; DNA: TGTGCCAGCAGCTTGGGGACAGGGGAAACCTATGGCTACACCTTC; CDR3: CASSLGTGETYGYTF
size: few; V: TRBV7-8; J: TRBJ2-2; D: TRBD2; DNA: TGTGCCAGCAGCTTAGCTAGCGGGGGCACCGGGGAGCTGTTTTTT; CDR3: CASSLASGGTGELFF
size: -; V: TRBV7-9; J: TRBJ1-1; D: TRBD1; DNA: TGTGCCAGCAGCGACTGGGACAGATTGAACACTGAAGCTTTCTTT; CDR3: CASSDWDRLNTEAFF
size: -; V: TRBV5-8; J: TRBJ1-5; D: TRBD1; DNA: TGTGCCAGCAGCGCGGGACAGGGCCCCGGAGCCCAGCATTTT; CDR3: CASSAGQGPGAQHF
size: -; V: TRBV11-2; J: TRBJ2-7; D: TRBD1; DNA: TGTGCCAGCAGCCACTATACCGGGACAGCCTACGAGCAGTACTTC; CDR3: CASSHYTGTAYEQYF
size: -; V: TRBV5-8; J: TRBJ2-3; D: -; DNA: TGTGCCAGCAGCTCGGGGACAAGACGAACGGGGGATACGCAGTATTTT; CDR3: CASSSGTRRTGDTQYF
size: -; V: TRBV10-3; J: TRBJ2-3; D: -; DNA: TGTGCCATCGCCTTAGGGACCAACACAGATACGCAGTATTTT; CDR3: CAIALGTNTDTQYF
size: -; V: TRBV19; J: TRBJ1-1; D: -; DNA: TGTGCCAGTAGGTTGAACAGTCGGAACACTGAAGCTTTCTTT; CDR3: CASRLNSRNTEAFF
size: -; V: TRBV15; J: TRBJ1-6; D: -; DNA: TGTGCCACCAGCAGAGATCAAAGAGGTCAGGCTGAGTCACCCCTCCACTTT; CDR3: CATSRDQRGQAESPLHF
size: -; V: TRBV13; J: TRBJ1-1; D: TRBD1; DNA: TGTGCCAGCAGCTCTACAGGGGAACAGGACACTGAAGCTTTCTTT; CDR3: CASSSTGEQDTEAFF
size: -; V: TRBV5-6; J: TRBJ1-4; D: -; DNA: TGTGCCAGCAGCTCCGGACAGCTTAATGAAAAACTGTTTTTT; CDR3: CASSSGQLNEKLFF
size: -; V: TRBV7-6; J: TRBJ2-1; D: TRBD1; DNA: TGTGCCAGCAGCTCCTCCGGGACAGCCTACAATGAGCAGTTCTTC; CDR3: CASSSSGTAYNEQFF
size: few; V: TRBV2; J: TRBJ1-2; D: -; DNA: TGTGCCAGCAGTGAAGCCTGGCAGAACTATGGCTACACCTTC; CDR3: CASSEAWQNYGYTF
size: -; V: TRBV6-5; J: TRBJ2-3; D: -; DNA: TGTGCCAGCAGTTACAATCCGGGGTTACCGCAGTATTTT; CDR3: CASSYNPGLPQYF
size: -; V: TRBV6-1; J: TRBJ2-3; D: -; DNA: TGTGCCATAGTGGACAGAAGCACAGATACGCAGTATTTT; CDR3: CAIVDRSTDTQYF
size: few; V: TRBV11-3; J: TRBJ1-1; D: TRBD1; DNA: TGTGCCAGCAGCCGACAGGGGAACACTGAAGCTTTCTTT; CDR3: CASSRQGNTEAFF
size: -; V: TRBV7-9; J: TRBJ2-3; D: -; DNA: TGTGCCAGCAGCTTAAGAGGCGTCGATACGCAGTATTTT; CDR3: CASSLRGVDTQYF
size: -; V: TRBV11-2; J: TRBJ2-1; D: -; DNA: TGTGCCAGCAGCTTAGACCTAAGGGGGAACAATGAGCAGTTCTTC; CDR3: CASSLDLRGNNEQFF